This T cell receptor (beta chain) derives from a study of identical twins (dated by TCRdb to the mid-2010s). About the investigation overall: TCR alpha and beta repertoires from monozygotic twins, unrelated adults of various ages and cord blood were deep-sequenced to test whether fetal clonotypes persist. To rule out contamination, replicate twin experiments were performed at different times with different library preparation protocols. The paper's findings and limits, for the study overall: Compared with coincidental sharing between unrelated individuals, out-of-frame TCR alpha sequences shared between twins had an excess of sequences with low generation probability. Invariant T cells such as MAIT and iNKT could partly confound zero-insertion analyses, although diverse VJ usage argued against such confounding for most clonotypes. Excess twin sharing in beta out-of-frame sequences was weaker because fewer shared sequences lowered the signal-to-noise ratio. Because the same donors could not be followed over many years, the conclusions relied on cross-sectional statistical analysis. Out-of-frame TCR alpha sharing in monozygotic twins was systematically underestimated by recombination models, whereas sharing between unrelated individuals was in agreement with the recombination models. Abundant cord blood beta clonotypes had fewer insertions, young adult naive repertoires showed a similar but weaker trend, and memory repertoires showed no such trend.

This clonotype occurred a few times. Its antigen remains unidentified. It has no much larger one-base neighbor in the sample; base qualities were not kept. Every donor in the study was a healthy Caucasian. Three pairs of female monozygotic twins, all aged roughly 18 to 29 years, were included in the twin cohort. Miltenyi CD45RO+ enrichment and human naive T-cell isolation kits were used to isolate memory (CD45RO+) and naive T cells from PBMC. The method behind the library was 5' RACE. This sample was sequenced with an Illumina HiSeq 2000. Template switching introduced a universal primer binding site; the final cDNA contained a unique molecular identifier, enabling accurate counting of TCR cDNA molecules. First-strand cDNA for TCR alpha and beta chains was synthesized from specific primers in the conserved constant-segment region. Each cDNA library was double barcoded, with a SMART-Mk sample barcode plus Illumina barcodes, to control for contamination. TruSeq adapter sequences along with Illumina sample barcodes were introduced in two successive PCR steps. The Illumina HiSeq platform was used with custom primers to sequence TCR alpha and beta cDNA libraries. Per the source publication's procedure: Raw reads were processed with MiGEC to extract unique molecular identifiers, and MiXCR was used to determine CDR3 positions. For each individual, recombination models were inferred using an EM algorithm with the repgenHMM and IGoR tools. Shared clonotype analysis was performed with the tcR package in R, normalizing sharing by the product of cloneset sizes. To study raw recombination free of thymic and clonal selection effects, out-of-frame nonproductive sequences were analyzed. Using fastp trimming at Q25 and MiXCR clonotype assembly, TCRdb reanalyzed the public sequencing data and kept in-frame beta chains. Each entry is one CDR3 protein sequence, shown with its most common DNA and genes. These V and J calls originate from TCRdb's pipeline instead of the authors' own analysis. The sample table contains about 260,000 distinct CDR3 sequences; only one count was recorded for roughly 7% of them. 3.5% to 4% of the sample is held by the ten biggest clonotypes.

The CDR3 numbers 14 residues from cysteine through phenylalanine. Only the CDR3 DNA stays, 42 bases, in frame from base 1. CDR1 and CDR2, per the germline V gene, are SGHTA and FQGTGA. V gives up 4 bases and J gives up 7 bases, and the segment between their germline ends measures 14 bases. This same sample was also part of a study on yellow fever vaccine responses in identical twins. The second study, in turn, reports: According to the authors, the vaccine-induced T cell response in identical twins seemed to be partly convergent and partly specific to each individual. In identical twins, the study followed T cell clones that responded to the vaccine with precision.

The sample was memory (CD45RO+) T cells sorted from blood. The cell subset or site label corresponds to: CD45RO+ enriched T cells. The clonotype comes from a woman aged 18-29 years in good health. The chain is made from TRBV7-3 and TRBJ2-1, with the D gene not clear enough to name. The DNA is TGTGCCAGCAGCTCTTTGACCCAGACGAATGAGCAGTTCTTC. The encoded protein is CASSSLTQTNEQFF.